This TCR beta chain comes out of a study of naive and memory T cell subsets. This clonotype was recorded at least ten times. Its cognate antigen is unknown. Germline-derived CDR1 and CDR2 are SQVTM and ANQGSEA. The CDR3 has 14 residues. V lost 4 bases to trimming and J lost 4 bases; unmatched junction nucleotides: 10. An equimolar mix of two oligonucleotides served as the beta constant-region primer for TRBC1 and TRBC2. The ligated cDNA underwent four PCR rounds using SP2 and nested alpha and beta constant-region primers. TCRdb re-derived calls from the UMI-ligation and nested PCR reads in MiXCR, one entry per CDR3 protein. The profile shows 85,000 to 130,000 distinct CDR3 sequences, more than 14% of them singletons. Study findings and constraints: A few larger clonotypes appeared in naive repertoires, especially CD8, possibly memory cells re-expressing CD45RA.

The sequencing input was naive CD8+ T cells from blood. The receptor comes from a human donor in good health. The chain employs TRBV29-1 and TRBJ2-7; 7 bases match TRBD2. The CDR3 loop is CSVAVGTGGYEQYF. DNA for the CDR3: TGCAGCGTTGCGGTCGGGACGGGGGGATACGAGCAGTACTTC.